This passage covers 8 T cell receptor beta chains from one sample sequenced in a study of PD-L1 blockade in urothelial cancer. Produced via immunoSEQ multiplex PCR; TCRdb's table is partial and in-frame only. The sample carries tens of thousands of clones, roughly 89% recorded once. Time point indicated: pretreatment peripheral blood. Here the sequenced sample was PBMCs, taken around atezolizumab (anti-PD-L1) treatment. Receptors originate from a woman between 70 and 85 years old with urothelial cancer.

The genes are TRBV9 and TRBJ2-1; 7 nucleotides align to TRBD1. Trimming removed 3 bases from V and 4 bases from J; junction bases left unmatched: 4. The CDR3 is 14 amino acids. Germline V gene sequence: CDR1 SGDLS, CDR2 YYNGEE. The DNA of the CDR3 is TGTGCCAGCAGCGCCTGGGACAGTTACAATGAGCAGTTCTTC. Protein: CASSAWDSYNEQFF.

J is TRBJ2-5 and V is TRBV6-5; D is possibly TRBD1 (5 bases). The CDR3 extends over 14 amino acids. Germline V gene sequence: CDR1 MNHEY, CDR2 SVGAGI. Between the trimmed V and J ends, which lost 0 bases and 1 base, there was a span of 6 bases. The CDR3 nucleotides are TGTGCCAGCAGTTACTCCAGGGTCCAAGAGACCCAGTACTTC. Protein: CASSYSRVQETQYF.

The rearrangement uses TRBV7-2 and TRBJ1-2; D is possibly TRBD1 (6 bases). Germline V CDR1 and CDR2: SGHTA, FQGNSA. Trimming took off 5 bases at V and 8 bases at J, with 18 bases between the two ends. This CDR3 is 14 amino acids long. The CDR3 reads CASSGRDTRRGYTF. CDR3 sequence (DNA): TGTGCCAGCAGCGGCCGGGACACCCGAAGGGGCTACACCTTC.

CDR3 sequence reads: CSVEMAGDAYSYEQYF. DNA of the CDR3: TGCAGCGTTGAGATGGCAGGGGATGCCTACTCCTACGAGCAGTACTTC. V and J are TRBV29-1 and TRBJ2-7; a weak D match, TRBD1 (6 bases). This CDR3 has 16 residues. The V and J ends lost 3 bases and 0 bases respectively, with 18 bases between them. CDR1 is SQVTM, CDR2 ANQGSEA, per germline.

The chain carries TRBV2 and TRBJ1-1, with TRBD1 matching over 7 bases. Germline assignment: CDR1 SNHLY and CDR2 FYNNEI. This CDR3 comprises 13 residues. V gave up 4 bases and J gave up 3 bases; unmatched junction bases: 2. The chain's CDR3 is CASSGGGYTEAFF. The CDR3 coding sequence is TGTGCCAGCAGTGGAGGGGGCTACACTGAAGCTTTCTTT.

Many counts were recorded for this clone. The gene calls are TRBV28 and TRBJ2-7; the match to TRBD2 covers 11 bases. V shed 3 bases and J 5 bases; nucleotides not matched to a gene: 3. CDR1 and CDR2 (germline): MDHEN, SYDVKM. The CDR3 spans 14 residues. CDR3 sequence (DNA): TGTGCCAGCAGTTTTTCGACTAGCGGGAACGAGCAGTACTTC. Translated, it gives CASSFSTSGNEQYF.

CDR3 in DNA: TGCGCCAGCAGCTTGGGCAACACCGACACCGGGGAGCTGTTTTTT. Protein product: CASSLGNTDTGELFF. This sequence joins TRBV5-1 and TRBJ2-2; D uncertain. In germline, CDR1 is SGHRS, CDR2 YFSETQ. Trimming pared 0 bases from V and 3 bases from J, leaving 9 bases between. The CDR3 extends over 15 amino acids.

The chain recombines TRBV5-1 with TRBJ2-3; D call uncertain. With 2 bases removed from V and 4 bases from J, the gap between germline ends came to 5 bases. Germline CDR1 is SGHRS and CDR2 is YFSETQ. The CDR3 loop spans 12 amino acids. This CDR3 is CASSFRSDTQYF. DNA for the CDR3: TGCGCCAGCAGCTTCAGGTCAGATACGCAGTATTTT.